The clone carrying this TCR beta chain was seen only once. The antigen is unknown. The immunoSEQ assay was v3. Clones were sequenced by immunoSEQ multiplex PCR, and TCRdb holds only the in-frame ones, with some missing. The sample consists of tens of thousands of clones, about 86% of them appearing once. With 6 bases clipped from V and 6 bases from J, the junction kept 15 bases outside the gene matches. Germline V gives CDR1 MDHEN, CDR2 SYDVKM. The CDR3 has 16 residues. This sample is drawn from a study of TIL therapy for anti-PD-1-resistant metastatic lung cancer. At the level of the study: Tumor harvest preceded PD-1/PD-L1 blockade, followed by nivolumab treatment. Notes on the study in general: Infused TIL clonotypes partially replaced the baseline blood repertoire, then decayed over months.

Time point denoted: pre-treatment sample, taken before nivolumab and TIL therapy. Patients were adults with stage 4 NSCLC. The receptor comes from a person aged 30 to 80 with non-small cell lung cancer. The chain uses TRBV28 and TRBJ1-2, with 8 positions matching TRBD1. The sequencing here drew on blood, taken at baseline. The CDR3 coding sequence is TGTGCCAGCAGAACTCAACCTGGACAGGGAGAAAATGGCTACACCTTC. Its translation: CASRTQPGQGENGYTF.